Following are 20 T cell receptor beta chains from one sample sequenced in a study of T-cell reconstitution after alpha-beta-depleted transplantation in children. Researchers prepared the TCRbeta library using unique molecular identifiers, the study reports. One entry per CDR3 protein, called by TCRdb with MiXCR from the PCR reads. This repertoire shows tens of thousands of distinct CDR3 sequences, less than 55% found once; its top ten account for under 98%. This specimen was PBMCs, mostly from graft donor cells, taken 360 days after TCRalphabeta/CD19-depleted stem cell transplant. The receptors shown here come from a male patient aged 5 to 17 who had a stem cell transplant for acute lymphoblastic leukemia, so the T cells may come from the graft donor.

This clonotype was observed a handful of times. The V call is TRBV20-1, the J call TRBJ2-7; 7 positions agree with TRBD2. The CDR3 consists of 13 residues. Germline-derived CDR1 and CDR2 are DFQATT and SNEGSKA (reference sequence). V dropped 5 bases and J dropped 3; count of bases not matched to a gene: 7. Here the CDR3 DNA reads TGCAGTGCTGTAGGGACTACCGACTACGAGCAGTACTTC. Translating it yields CSAVGTTDYEQYF.

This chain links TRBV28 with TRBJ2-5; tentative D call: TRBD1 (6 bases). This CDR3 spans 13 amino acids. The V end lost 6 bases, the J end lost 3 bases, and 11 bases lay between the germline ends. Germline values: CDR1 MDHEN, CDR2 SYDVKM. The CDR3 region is CASSPRTEETQYF. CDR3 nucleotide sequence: TGTGCCAGCAGCCCTCGGACAGAAGAGACCCAGTACTTC.

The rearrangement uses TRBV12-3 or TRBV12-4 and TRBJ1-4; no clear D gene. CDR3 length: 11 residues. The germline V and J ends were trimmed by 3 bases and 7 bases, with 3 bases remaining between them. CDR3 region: CASSLSEKLFF. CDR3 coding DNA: TGTGCCAGCAGTTTGAGTGAAAAACTGTTTTTT.

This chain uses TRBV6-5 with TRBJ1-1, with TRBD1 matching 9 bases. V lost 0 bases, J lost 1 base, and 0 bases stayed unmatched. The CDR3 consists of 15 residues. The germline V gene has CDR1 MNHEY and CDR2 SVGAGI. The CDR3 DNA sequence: TGTGCCAGCAGTTACTCGGACAGGGGGAACACTGAAGCTTTCTTT. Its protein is CASSYSDRGNTEAFF.

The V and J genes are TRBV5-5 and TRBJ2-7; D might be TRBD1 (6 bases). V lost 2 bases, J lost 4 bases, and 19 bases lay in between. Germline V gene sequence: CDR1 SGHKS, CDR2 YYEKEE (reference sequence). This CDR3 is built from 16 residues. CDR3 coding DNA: TGTGCCAGCAGCTTCCCCTTACAGGGAGTATGGTACGAGCAGTACTTC. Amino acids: CASSFPLQGVWYEQYF. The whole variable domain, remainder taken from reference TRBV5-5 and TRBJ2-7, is DAGVTQSPTHLIKTRGQQVTLRCSPISGHKSVSWYQQVLGQGPQFIFQYYEKEERGRGNFPDRFSARQFPNYSSELNVNALLLGDSALYLCASSFPLQGVWYEQYFGPGTRLTVT.

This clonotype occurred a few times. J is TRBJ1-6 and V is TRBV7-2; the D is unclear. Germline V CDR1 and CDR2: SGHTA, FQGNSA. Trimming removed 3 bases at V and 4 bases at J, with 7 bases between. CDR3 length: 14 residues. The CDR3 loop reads CASSFKGYNSPLHF. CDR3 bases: TGTGCCAGCAGCTTCAAAGGGTATAATTCACCCCTCCACTTT.

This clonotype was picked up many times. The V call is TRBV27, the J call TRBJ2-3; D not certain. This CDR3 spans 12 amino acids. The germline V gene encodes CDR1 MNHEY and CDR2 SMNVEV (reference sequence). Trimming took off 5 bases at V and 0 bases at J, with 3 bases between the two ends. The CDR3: CASSISTDTQYF. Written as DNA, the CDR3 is TGTGCCAGCAGTATTAGCACAGATACGCAGTATTTT.

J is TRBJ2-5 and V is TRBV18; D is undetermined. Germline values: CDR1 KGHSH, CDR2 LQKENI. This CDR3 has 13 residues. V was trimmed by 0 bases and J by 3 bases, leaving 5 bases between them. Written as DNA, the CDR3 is TGTGCCAGCTCACCACCTGGAAAAGAGACCCAGTACTTC. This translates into CASSPPGKETQYF.

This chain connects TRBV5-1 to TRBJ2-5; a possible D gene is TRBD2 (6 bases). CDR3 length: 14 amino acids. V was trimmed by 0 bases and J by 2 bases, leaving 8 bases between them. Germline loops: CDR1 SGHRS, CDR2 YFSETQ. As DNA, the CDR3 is TGCGCCAGCAGCTTGGTTAGCGGTCAAGAGACCCAGTACTTC. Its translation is CASSLVSGQETQYF.

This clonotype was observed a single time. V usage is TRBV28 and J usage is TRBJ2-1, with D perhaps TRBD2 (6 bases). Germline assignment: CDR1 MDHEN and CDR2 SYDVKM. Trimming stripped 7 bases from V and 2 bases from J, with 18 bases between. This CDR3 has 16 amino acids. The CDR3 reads CASTPQPGVAYNEQFF. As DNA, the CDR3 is TGTGCCAGCACGCCGCAACCGGGAGTAGCCTACAATGAGCAGTTCTTC.

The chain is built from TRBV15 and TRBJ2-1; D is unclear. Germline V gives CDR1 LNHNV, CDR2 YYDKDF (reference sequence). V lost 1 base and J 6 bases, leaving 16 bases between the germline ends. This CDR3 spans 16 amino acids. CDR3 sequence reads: CATSRAKSILFNEQFF. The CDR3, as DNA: TGTGCCACCAGCAGAGCGAAATCAATACTTTTCAATGAGCAGTTCTTC.

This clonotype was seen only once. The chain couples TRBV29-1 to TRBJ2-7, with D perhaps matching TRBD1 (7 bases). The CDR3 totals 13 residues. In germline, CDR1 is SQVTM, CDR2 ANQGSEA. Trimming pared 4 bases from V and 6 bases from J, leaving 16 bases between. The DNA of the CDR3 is TGCAGCGTTGGCGGGACAGTCGAACCCGAGCAGTACTTC. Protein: CSVGGTVEPEQYF.

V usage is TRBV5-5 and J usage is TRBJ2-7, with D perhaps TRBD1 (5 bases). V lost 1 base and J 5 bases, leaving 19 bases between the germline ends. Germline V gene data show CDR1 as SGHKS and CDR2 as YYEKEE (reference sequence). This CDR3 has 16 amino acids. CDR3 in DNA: TGTGCCAGCAGCTTGAGGCCAGGGCCCTCTCTCGACGAGCAGTACTTC. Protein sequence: CASSLRPGPSLDEQYF.

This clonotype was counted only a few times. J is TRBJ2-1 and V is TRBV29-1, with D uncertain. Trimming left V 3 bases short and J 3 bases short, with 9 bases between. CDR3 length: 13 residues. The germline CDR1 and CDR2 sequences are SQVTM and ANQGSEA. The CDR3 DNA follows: TGCAGCGTTGATGTAGGCAGCTACAATGAGCAGTTCTTC. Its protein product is CSVDVGSYNEQFF.

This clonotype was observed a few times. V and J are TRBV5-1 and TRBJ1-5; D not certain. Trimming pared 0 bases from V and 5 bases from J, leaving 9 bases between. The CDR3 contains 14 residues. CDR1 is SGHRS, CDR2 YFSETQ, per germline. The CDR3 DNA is TGCGCCAGCAGCTTGGGCCCAGGTGATCAGCCCCAGCATTTT. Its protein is CASSLGPGDQPQHF.

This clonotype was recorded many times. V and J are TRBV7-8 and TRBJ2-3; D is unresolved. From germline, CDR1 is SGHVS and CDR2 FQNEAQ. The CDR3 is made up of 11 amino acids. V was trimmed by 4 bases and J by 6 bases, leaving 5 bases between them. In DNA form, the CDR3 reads TGTGCCAGCAGCTCCCTTGATACGCAGTATTTT. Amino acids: CASSSLDTQYF.

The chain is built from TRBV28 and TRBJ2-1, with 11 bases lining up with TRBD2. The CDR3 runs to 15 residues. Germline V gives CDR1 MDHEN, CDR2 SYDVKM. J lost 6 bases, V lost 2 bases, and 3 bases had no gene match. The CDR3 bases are TGTGCCAGCAGTTTAGATAGCGGGAGGGCCAATGAGCAGTTCTTC. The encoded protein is CASSLDSGRANEQFF.

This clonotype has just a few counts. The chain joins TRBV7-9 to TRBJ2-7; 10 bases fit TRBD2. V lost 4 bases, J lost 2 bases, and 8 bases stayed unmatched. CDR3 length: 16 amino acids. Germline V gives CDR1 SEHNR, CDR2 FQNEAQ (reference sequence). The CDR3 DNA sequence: TGTGCCAGCAGCTCCCTCGGGCTAGCGGGAGCCTACGAGCAGTACTTC. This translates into CASSSLGLAGAYEQYF.

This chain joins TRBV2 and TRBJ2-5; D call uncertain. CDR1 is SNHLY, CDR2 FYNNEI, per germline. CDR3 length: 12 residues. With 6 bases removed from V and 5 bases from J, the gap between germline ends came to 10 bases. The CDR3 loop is CASRDQGETQYF. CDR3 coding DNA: TGTGCCAGCAGGGACCAAGGGGAGACCCAGTACTTC.

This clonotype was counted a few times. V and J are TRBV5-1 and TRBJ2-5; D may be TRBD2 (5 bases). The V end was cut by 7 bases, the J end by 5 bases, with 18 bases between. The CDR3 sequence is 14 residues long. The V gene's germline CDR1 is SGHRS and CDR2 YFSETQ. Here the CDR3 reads CASRKAVESETQYF. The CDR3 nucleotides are TGCGCCAGCCGCAAAGCGGTAGAGAGTGAGACCCAGTACTTC.